This record concerns one TCR beta chain sequence. What it recognizes is unknown. The junction departs from germline at one end; a sequencing error may be responsible. These data originate in a study of shared clonotypes between healthy human individuals. As for the study in general: The people who gave samples were a couple of women and three men aged 18 to 49. Study-wide findings and caveats: Naive subsets tended to show greater estimated richness than memory subsets. Four donors held 4.5% to 5% of naive CD4 clonotypes in common. When compared with the clonotypes that were shared by all four sorted-subset donors, the non-shared clonotypes turned out to have lower generation probabilities.

Some clones are missing from TCRdb's copy, which holds only in-frame ones; the method was immunoSEQ multiplex PCR. The sample carries millions of clones, roughly 94% recorded once. Per the germline V gene, CDR1 is SQVTM and CDR2 is ANQGSEA. CDR3 length equals 14 residues. Sequenced material: naive CD4+ T cells sorted from blood. Subset described: CD45RA+ positively selected. The TCR originated in a man younger than 30 in good health. The J gene is TRBJ2-5, the V gene TRBV29-1; no clear D. CDR3 nucleotide sequence: TGCAGCATTGAACCGCGCTTGGTAGGAGAGACCCAGTACTTC. Encoded protein: CSIEPRLVGETQYF. Full variable domain (outside the CDR3, taken from reference TRBV29-1 and TRBJ2-5): SAVISQKPSRDICQRGTSLTIQCQVDSQVTMMFWYRQQPGQSLTLIATANQGSEATYESGFVIDKFPISRPNLTFSTLTVSNMSPEDSSIYLCSIEPRLVGETQYFGPGTRLLVL.